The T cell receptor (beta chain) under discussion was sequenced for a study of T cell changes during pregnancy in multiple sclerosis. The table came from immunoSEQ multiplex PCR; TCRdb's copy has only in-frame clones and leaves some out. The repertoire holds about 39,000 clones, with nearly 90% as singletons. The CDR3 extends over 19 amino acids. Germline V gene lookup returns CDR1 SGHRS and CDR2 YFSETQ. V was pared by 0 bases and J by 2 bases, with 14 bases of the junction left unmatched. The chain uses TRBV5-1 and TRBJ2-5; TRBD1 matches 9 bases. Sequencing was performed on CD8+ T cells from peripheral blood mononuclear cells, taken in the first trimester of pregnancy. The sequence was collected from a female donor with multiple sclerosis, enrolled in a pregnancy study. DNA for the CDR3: TGCGCCAGCAGCTTGGTCCCTAACCGGGACAGGGTGGGGCAAGAGACCCAGTACTTC. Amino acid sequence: CASSLVPNRDRVGQETQYF.